A single sample gave rise to the 4 T cell receptor beta chains below, sequenced in a study of neoadjuvant nivolumab and ipilimumab in lung cancer. This table comes from immunoSEQ multiplex PCR, and its TCRdb copy is limited to in-frame clones, with some not included. This sample has some 29,000 clones; 83% occur once, and the top ten carry 4.5% to 5.5%. The sample consisted of tumor tissue, taken after neoadjuvant nivolumab, alone or with ipilimumab, at or shortly before surgery. Every receptor here comes from an adult with non-small cell lung cancer.

V and J are TRBV7-2 and TRBJ1-5, with D maybe TRBD1 (5 bases). V lost 5 bases, J lost 7 bases, and 18 bases lay in between. The CDR3 is 15 amino acids. Germline loops: CDR1 SGHTA, CDR2 FQGNSA. The chain's CDR3 is CASSQGVRGAQPQHF. The CDR3 DNA follows: TGTGCCAGCAGCCAAGGTGTGAGGGGAGCACAGCCCCAGCATTTT.

V and J are TRBV6-4 and TRBJ2-1, with 10 nucleotides matching TRBD2. Per the germline V gene, CDR1 is MRHNA and CDR2 is SNTAGT. J was trimmed by 4 bases and V by 2 bases; bases with no gene match: 2. There are 15 residues in the CDR3. CDR3 in amino acids: CASSDRAGGYNEQFF. The CDR3 DNA follows: TGTGCCAGCAGTGACAGAGCGGGGGGGTACAATGAGCAGTTCTTC.

This chain uses TRBV6-1 with TRBJ2-7; 8 bases fit TRBD1. Trimming cost V 4 bases and J 6 bases; bases outside gene matches: 5. This CDR3 spans 13 amino acids. Germline V gives CDR1 MNHNS, CDR2 SASEGT. CDR3 nucleotide sequence: TGTGCCAGCAGTGGACAGGGGTCCCCCGAGCAGTACTTC. It yields the protein CASSGQGSPEQYF.

This chain connects TRBV9 to TRBJ1-2, with D maybe TRBD1 (5 bases). The CDR3 length is 14 residues. Trimming cost V 7 bases and J 6 bases, with 19 bases left between them. CDR1 is SGDLS, CDR2 YYNGEE, per germline. The CDR3 DNA is TGTGCCAGCTCAATACAGGCAGAGGGTAATGGCTACACCTTC. Protein product: CASSIQAEGNGYTF.